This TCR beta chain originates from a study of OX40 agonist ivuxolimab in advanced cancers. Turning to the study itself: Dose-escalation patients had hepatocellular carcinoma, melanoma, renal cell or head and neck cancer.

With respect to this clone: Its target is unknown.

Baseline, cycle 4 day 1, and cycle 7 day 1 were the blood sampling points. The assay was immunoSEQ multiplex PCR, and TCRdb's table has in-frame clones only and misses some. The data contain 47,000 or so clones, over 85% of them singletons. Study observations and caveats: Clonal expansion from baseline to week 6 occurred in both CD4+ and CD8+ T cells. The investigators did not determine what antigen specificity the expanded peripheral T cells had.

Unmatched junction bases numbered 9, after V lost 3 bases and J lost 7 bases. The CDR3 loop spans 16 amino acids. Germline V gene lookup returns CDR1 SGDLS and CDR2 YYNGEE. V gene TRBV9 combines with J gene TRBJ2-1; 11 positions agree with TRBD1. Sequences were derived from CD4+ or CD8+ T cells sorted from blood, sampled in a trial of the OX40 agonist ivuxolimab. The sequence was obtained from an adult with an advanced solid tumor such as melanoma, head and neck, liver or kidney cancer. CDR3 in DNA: TGTGCCAGCAGCGAAGACTGGACAGGGGGCTCAAATGAGCAGTTCTTC. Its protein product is CASSEDWTGGSNEQFF.